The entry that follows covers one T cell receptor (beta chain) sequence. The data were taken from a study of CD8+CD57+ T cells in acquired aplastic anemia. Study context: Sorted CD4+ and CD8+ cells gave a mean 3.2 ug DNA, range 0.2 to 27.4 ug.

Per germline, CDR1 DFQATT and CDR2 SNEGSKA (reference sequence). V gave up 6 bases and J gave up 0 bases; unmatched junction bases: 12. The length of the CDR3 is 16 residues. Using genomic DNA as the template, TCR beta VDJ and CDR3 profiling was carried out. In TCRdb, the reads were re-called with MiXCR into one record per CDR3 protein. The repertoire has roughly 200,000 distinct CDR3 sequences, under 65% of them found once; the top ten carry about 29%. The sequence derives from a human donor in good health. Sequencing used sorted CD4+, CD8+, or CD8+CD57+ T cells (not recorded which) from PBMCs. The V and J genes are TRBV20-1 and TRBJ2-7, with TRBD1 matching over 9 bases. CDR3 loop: CSASSAGQGSSYEQYF. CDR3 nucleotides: TGCAGTGCCAGTAGTGCCGGACAGGGGAGCTCCTACGAGCAGTACTTC.